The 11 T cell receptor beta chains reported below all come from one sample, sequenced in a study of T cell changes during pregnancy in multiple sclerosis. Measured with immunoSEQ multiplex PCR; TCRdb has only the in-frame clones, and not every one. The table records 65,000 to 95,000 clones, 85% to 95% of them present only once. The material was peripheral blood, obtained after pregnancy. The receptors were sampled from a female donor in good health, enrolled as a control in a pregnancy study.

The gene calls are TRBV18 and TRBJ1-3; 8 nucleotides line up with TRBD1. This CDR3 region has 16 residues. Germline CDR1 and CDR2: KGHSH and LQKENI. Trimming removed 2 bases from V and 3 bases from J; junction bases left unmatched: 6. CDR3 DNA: TGTGCCAGCTCACCAGGCTCCGGGACAGGTGGAAACACCATATATTTT. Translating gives CASSPGSGTGGNTIYF.

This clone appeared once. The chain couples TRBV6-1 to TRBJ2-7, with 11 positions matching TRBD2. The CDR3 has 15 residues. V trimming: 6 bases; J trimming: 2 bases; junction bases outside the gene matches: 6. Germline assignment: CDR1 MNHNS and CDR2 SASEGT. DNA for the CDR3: TGTGCCAGCAGGGGGGGACTAGCGGCTGCCTACGAGCAGTACTTC. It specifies CASRGGLAAAYEQYF.

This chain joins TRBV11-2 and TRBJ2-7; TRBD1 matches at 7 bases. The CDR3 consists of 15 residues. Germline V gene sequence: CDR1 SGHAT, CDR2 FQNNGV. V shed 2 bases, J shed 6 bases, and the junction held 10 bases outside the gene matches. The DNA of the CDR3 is TGTGCCAGCAGCTTACCAGGGGCGACAGGGATCGAGCAGTACTTC. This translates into CASSLPGATGIEQYF.

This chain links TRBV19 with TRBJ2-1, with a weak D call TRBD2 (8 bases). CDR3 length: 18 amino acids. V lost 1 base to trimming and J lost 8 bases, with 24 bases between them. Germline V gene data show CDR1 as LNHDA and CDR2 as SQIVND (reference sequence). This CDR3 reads CASSIVAVGGGGSDEQFF. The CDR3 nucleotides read TGTGCCAGTAGTATAGTGGCCGTAGGGGGCGGGGGGTCAGATGAGCAGTTCTTC.

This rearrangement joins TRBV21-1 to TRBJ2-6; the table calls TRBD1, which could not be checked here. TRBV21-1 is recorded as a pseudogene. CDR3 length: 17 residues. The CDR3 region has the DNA TGTGCCAGCATCTTACGGGACAGGGTTTCGGGGGCCAACGTCCTGACTTTC. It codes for CASILRDRVSGANVLTF.

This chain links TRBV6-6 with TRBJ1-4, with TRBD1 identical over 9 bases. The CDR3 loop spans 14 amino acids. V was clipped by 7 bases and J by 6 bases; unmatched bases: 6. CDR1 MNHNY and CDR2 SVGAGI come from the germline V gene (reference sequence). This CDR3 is CASTPGQGYEKLFF. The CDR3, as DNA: TGTGCCAGCACCCCGGGACAGGGATATGAAAAACTGTTTTTT.

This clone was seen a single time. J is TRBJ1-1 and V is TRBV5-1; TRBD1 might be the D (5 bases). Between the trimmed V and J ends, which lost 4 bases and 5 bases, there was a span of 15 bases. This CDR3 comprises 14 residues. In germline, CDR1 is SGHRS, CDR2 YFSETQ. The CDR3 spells CASSGGAGNTEAFF. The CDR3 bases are TGCGCCAGCAGCGGCGGGGCCGGGAATACTGAAGCTTTCTTT. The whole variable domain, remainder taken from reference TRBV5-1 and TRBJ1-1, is KAGVTQTPRYLIKTRGQQVTLSCSPISGHRSVSWYQQTPGQGLQFLFEYFSETQRNKGNFPGRFSGRQFSNSRSEMNVSTLELGDSALYLCASSGGAGNTEAFFGQGTRLTVV.

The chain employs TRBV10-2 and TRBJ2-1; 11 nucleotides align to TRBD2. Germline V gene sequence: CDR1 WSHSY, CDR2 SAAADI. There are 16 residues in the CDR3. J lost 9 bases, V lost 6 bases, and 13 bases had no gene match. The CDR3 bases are TGCGCCAGCAGGTTAAGTTTAGCGGGGGGGCTTGGTGAGCAGTTCTTC. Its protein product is CASRLSLAGGLGEQFF.

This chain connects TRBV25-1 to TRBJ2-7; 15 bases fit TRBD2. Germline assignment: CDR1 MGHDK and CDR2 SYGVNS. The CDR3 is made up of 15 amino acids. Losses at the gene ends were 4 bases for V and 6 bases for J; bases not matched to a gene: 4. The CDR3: CASSGGLAGGREQYF. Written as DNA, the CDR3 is TGTGCCAGCAGTGGGGGACTAGCGGGAGGCCGCGAGCAGTACTTC.

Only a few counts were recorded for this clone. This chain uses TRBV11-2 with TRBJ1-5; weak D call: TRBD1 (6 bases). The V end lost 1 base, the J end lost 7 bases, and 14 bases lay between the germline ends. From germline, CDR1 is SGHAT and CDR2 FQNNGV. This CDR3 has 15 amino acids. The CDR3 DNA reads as TGTGCCAGCAGCTTAGGTTCGGGGGGCAGCCAGCCCCAGCATTTT. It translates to CASSLGSGGSQPQHF. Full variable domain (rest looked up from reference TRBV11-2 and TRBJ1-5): EAGVAQSPRYKIIEKRQSVAFWCNPISGHATLYWYQQILGQGPKLLIQFQNNGVVDDSQLPKDRFSAERLKGVDSTLKIQPAKLEDSAVYLCASSLGSGGSQPQHFGDGTRLSIL.

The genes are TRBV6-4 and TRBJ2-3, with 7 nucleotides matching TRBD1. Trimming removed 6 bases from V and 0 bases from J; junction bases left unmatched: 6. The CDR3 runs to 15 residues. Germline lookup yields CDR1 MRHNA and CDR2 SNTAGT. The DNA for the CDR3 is TGTGCCAGCAGCCCAACAGGGGTCAGCACAGATACGCAGTATTTT. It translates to CASSPTGVSTDTQYF.